Reported below is one T cell receptor (beta chain). What it binds is not known. PCR employed 60 Vbeta and 13 Jbeta primers. Sequencing used immunoSEQ multiplex PCR; TCRdb keeps in-frame clones, though not all of them. The sample carries about 120,000 clones, roughly 74% recorded once. This entry belongs to a study of cytomegalovirus exposure and HLA in healthy donors. Study-wide results and limits: Beyond CMV serostatus, there was no information to go on about immune exposure.

Specimen: PBMCs. This TCR came from a woman in her thirties in good health and CMV-seronegative.

The CDR3 is CASSYQGSGANVLTF. The CDR3 DNA follows: TGTGCCAGCAGTTATCAGGGCTCTGGGGCCAACGTCCTGACTTTC. This rearrangement joins TRBV6-6 to TRBJ2-6, with D possibly being TRBD1 (5 bases). V was shortened by 3 bases and J by 0 bases, with 6 bases between the two germline ends. The CDR3 is made up of 15 amino acids. The germline V gene encodes CDR1 MNHNY and CDR2 SVGAGI (reference sequence).